The entry below gives a single T cell receptor beta chain sequence along with its context. These data belong to a study of blood T cell repertoires in COVID-19. Overall study: Whether acute or convalescent, the COVID-19 samples came from the United States, Italy and Spain. In each case, the material was cDNA or gDNA derived from T cells, B-cell-depleted T cells, or PBMCs.

Authors' analysis steps: Reference gene primer amplification yielded estimated nucleated cell counts. Sequencing was performed with immunoSEQ multiplex PCR; in TCRdb, only in-frame clones are kept and a portion is missing. The DNA gave D and trimming, while V, J and clone size come from that table. The table includes fewer than 65,000 clones, 86% detected once. V shed 9 bases and J shed 1 base, with 10 bases lying between them. CDR1 is MNHEY, CDR2 SVGAGI, per germline. The CDR3 is made up of 14 amino acids. The receptor was derived from a woman older than 75 with acute or convalescent COVID-19. The chain recombines TRBV6-5 with TRBJ1-6; tentative D call: TRBD1 (6 bases). Input material: peripheral blood. CDR3 protein: CAREQGSYNSPLHF. The CDR3 DNA reads as TGTGCCAGGGAACAGGGTTCCTATAATTCACCCCTCCACTTT.